This T cell receptor (beta chain) was obtained from a study of CD8 T cells in ankylosing spondylitis. General study findings and limits: Disease-associated clones were CD8+ and fairly uncommon in peripheral blood. Before this, some motif variants had been reported in reactive arthritis synovial fluid and blood. One TCR beta motif, made up of seven to nine highly homologous variants, appeared characteristic of ankylosing spondylitis blood.

TCRdb re-called the 5' RACE reads through MiXCR, storing one row per CDR3 protein. The sample carries under 250,000 distinct CDR3 sequences, roughly 25% recorded once. The germline CDR1 and CDR2 sequences are DFQATT and SNEGSKA (reference sequence). With 5 bases clipped from V and 5 bases from J, the junction kept 11 bases outside the gene matches. The CDR3 loop spans 16 amino acids. In regard to this clonotype: The antigen is unknown.

The specimen was blood, either unsorted or a sorted T cell fraction (not recorded which). The chain has TRBV20-1 and TRBJ2-7; 14 nucleotides line up with TRBD2. The clonotype was recovered from a male donor with ankylosing spondylitis or in good health (not recorded which). CDR3 residues: CSAPGGTSGSRDEQYF. CDR3 DNA: TGCAGTGCTCCCGGGGGGACTAGCGGGAGTAGGGACGAGCAGTACTTC.